The clone carrying this T cell receptor (beta chain) has a count of ten or more. Its cognate antigen is unknown. TCRdb reprocessed the 5' RACE reads with MiXCR, giving one entry per CDR3 protein. In the table there are more than 35,000 distinct CDR3 sequences, approximately 3% of which are singletons. The sample comes from a study of neurological immune-mediated disorders. Background on the study: Multiple sclerosis patients numbering some 34 comprised roughly 30 relapsing-remitting and 3 secondary progressive patients. Broader study findings: The repertoires of 18 of 34 multiple sclerosis patients fell into one related-CDR3 cluster (a possible signature) under phylogenetic grouping.

The CDR3 has 13 residues. Germline V lookup: CDR1 LNHNV, CDR2 YYDKDF (reference sequence). V was pared by 3 bases and J by 7 bases, with 10 bases between. This receptor was identified in a woman aged 45-60 years with multiple sclerosis. J is TRBJ2-1 and V is TRBV15; D gene ambiguous. The sample consisted of PBMCs. This chain's CDR3 is CATSRTGTNEQFF. CDR3 nucleotide sequence: TGTGCCACCAGCAGGACCGGTACGAATGAGCAGTTCTTC.